Described below is a single TCR beta chain sequence and its context. These data belong to a study of Ad26.COV2.S vaccination and SARS-CoV-2 variants. Documented treatment: 19 received Ad26.COV2.S at low or high dose, single or two shots; roughly five received placebo; per-sample allocation not given. Samples were taken on day 63 after the first vaccine or placebo injection. This adult donor, from Boston, was 18-55 years old. The repertoire was sequenced with immunoSEQ multiplex PCR; TCRdb's copy has only in-frame clones and lacks some. The sample includes about 350,000 clones, around 90% of them seen just once. The length of the CDR3 is 12 residues. CDR1 and CDR2 from the germline V gene are SQVTM and ANQGSEA. V gave up 5 bases and J gave up 5 bases; unmatched junction bases: 4.

The specimen was peripheral blood, collected in a trial of Ad26.COV2.S vaccine versus placebo. This TCR was recovered from a person aged 18-65 years who received the Ad26.COV2.S COVID-19 vaccine or a placebo. The chain uses TRBV29-1 and TRBJ2-5, with 8 bases identical to TRBD1. DNA for the CDR3: TGCAGCGTTCGGACAGGGTGGGAGACCCAGTACTTC. Residues: CSVRTGWETQYF.